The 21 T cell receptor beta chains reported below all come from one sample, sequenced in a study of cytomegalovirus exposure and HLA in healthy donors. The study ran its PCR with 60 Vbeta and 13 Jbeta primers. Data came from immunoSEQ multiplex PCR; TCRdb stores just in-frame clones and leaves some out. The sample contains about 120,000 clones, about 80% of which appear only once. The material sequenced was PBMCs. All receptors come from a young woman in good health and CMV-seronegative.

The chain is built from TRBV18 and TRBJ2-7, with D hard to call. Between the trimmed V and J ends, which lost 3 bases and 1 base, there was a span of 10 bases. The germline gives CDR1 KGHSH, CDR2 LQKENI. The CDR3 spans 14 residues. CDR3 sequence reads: CASSPELESYEQYF. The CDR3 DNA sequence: TGTGCCAGCTCACCGGAGCTAGAGTCCTACGAGCAGTACTTC.

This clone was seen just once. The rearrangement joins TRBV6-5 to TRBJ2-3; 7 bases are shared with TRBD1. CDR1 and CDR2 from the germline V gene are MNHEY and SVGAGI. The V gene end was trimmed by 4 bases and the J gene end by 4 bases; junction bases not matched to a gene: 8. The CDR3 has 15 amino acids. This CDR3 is CASSSTGVRADTQYF. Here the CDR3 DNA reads TGTGCCAGCAGTTCCACAGGGGTTCGGGCAGATACGCAGTATTTT.

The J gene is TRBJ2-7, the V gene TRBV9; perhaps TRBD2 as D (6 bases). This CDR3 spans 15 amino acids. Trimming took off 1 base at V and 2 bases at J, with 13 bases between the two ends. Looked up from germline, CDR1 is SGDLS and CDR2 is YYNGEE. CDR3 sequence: CASSVSTSRTYEQYF. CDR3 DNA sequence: TGTGCCAGCAGCGTAAGCACTAGCAGAACCTACGAGCAGTACTTC.

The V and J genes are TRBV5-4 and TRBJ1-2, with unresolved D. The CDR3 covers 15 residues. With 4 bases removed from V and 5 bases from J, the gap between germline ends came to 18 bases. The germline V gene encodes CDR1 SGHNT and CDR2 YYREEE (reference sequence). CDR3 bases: TGTGCCAGCAGCGTTCCGGGCCCAACGGGGTATGGCTACACCTTC. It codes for CASSVPGPTGYGYTF. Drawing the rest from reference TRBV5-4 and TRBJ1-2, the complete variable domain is ETGVTQSPTHLIKTRGQQVTLRCSSQSGHNTVSWYQQALGQGPQFIFQYYREEENGRGNFPPRFSGLQFPNYSSELNVNALELDDSALYLCASSVPGPTGYGYTFGSGTRLTVV.

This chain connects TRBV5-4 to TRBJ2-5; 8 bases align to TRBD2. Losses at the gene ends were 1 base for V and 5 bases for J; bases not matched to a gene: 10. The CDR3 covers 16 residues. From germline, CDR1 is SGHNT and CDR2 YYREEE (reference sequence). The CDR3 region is CASSLSPLGGGETQYF. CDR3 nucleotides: TGTGCCAGCAGCTTGAGTCCCTTAGGCGGGGGGGAGACCCAGTACTTC.

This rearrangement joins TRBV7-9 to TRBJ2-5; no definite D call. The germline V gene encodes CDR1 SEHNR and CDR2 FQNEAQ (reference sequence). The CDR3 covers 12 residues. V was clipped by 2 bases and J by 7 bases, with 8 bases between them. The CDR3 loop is CASSLTVGTQYF. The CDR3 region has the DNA TGTGCCAGCAGCTTAACAGTCGGGACCCAGTACTTC.

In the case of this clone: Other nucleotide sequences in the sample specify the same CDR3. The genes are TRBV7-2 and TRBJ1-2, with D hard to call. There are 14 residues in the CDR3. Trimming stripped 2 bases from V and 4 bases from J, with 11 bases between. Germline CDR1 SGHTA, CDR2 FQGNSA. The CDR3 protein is CASSLQGTAYGYTF. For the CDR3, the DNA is TGTGCCAGCAGCTTACAAGGAACAGCCTATGGCTACACCTTC.

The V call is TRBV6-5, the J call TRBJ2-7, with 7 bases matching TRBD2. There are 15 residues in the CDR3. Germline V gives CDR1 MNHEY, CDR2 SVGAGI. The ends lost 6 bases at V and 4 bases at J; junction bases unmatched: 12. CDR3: CASSHSRRERYEQYF. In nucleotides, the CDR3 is TGTGCCAGCAGCCACAGTAGGCGGGAGCGGTACGAGCAGTACTTC.

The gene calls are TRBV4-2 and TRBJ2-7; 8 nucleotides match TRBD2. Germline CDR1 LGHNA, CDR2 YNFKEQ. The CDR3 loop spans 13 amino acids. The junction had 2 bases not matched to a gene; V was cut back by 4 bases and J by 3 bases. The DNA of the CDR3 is TGTGCCAGCAGCCCGACTAGCGACTACGAGCAGTACTTC. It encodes CASSPTSDYEQYF.

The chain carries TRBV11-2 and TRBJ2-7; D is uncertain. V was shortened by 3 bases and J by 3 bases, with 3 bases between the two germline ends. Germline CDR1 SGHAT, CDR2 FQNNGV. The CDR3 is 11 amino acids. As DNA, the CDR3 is TGTGCCAGCAGCTTCAGCTACGAGCAGTACTTC. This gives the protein CASSFSYEQYF.

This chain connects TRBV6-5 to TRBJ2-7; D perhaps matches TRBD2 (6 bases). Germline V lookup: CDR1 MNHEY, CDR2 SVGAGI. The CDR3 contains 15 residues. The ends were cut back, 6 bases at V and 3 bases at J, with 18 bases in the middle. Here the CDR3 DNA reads TGTGCCAGCAGCCCCCTTACGGCGGGGTACTACGAGCAGTACTTC. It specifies CASSPLTAGYYEQYF.

The CDR3 region is CASSPLTGAGSPLHF. The CDR3 DNA follows: TGTGCCAGCAGTCCATTGACAGGGGCAGGGTCACCCCTCCACTTT. The genes are TRBV7-2 and TRBJ1-6, with 8 bases that match TRBD1. CDR1 is SGHTA, CDR2 FQGNSA, per germline. The CDR3 loop spans 15 amino acids. V shed 6 bases and J 10 bases; nucleotides not matched to a gene: 11.

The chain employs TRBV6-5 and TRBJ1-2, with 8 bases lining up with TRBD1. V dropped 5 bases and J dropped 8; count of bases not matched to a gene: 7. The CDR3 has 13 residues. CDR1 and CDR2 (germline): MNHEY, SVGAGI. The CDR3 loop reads CASSIQGAGGYTF. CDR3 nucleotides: TGTGCCAGCAGTATCCAGGGGGCAGGGGGCTACACCTTC.

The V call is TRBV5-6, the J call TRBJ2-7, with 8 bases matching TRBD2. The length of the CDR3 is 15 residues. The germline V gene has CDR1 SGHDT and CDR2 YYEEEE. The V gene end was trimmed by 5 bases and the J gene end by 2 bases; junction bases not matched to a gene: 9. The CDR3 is CASRKGTGGTYEQYF. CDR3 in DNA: TGTGCCAGCAGAAAGGGAACGGGGGGGACCTACGAGCAGTACTTC. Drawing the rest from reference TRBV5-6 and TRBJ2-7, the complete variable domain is DAGVTQSPTHLIKTRGQQVTLRCSPKSGHDTVSWYQQALGQGPQFIFQYYEEEERQRGNFPDRFSGHQFPNYSSELNVNALLLGDSALYLCASRKGTGGTYEQYFGPGTRLTVT.

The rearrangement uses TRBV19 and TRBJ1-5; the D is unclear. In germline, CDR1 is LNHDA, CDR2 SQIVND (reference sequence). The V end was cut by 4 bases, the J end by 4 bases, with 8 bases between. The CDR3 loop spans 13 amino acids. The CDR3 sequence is CASSTHRNQPQHF. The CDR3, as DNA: TGTGCCAGTAGTACACACAGAAATCAGCCCCAGCATTTT.

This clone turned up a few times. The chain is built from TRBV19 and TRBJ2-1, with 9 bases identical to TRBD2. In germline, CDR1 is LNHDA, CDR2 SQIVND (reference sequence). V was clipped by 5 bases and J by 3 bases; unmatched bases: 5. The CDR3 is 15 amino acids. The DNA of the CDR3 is TGTGCCAGTAGTGGCCTAGCGGGGAGCTACAATGAGCAGTTCTTC. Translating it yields CASSGLAGSYNEQFF.

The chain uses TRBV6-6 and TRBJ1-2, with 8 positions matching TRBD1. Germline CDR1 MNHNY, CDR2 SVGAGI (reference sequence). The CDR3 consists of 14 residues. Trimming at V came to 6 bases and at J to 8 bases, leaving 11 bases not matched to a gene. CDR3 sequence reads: CASSANRGWKGYTF. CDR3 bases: TGTGCCAGCAGCGCCAACAGGGGGTGGAAGGGCTACACCTTC.

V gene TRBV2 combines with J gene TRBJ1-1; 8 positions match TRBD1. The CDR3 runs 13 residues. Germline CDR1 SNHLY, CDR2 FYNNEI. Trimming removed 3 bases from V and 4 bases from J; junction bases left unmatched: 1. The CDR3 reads CASSEGQATEAFF. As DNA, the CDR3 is TGTGCCAGCAGTGAGGGACAGGCCACTGAAGCTTTCTTT.

CDR3 loop: CASSRGWGNEQFF. CDR3 in DNA: TGTGCCAGCAGCCGGGGATGGGGCAATGAGCAGTTCTTC. V gene TRBV6-5 combines with J gene TRBJ2-1; possibly TRBD2 for D (5 bases). The CDR3 is made up of 13 amino acids. The V and J ends lost 6 bases and 6 bases respectively, with 12 bases between them. Looked up from germline, CDR1 is MNHEY and CDR2 is SVGAGI.

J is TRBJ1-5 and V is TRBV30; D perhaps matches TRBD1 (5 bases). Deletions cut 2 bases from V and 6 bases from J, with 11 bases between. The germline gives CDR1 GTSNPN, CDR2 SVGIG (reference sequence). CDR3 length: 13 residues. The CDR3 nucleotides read TGTGCCTGGAGTTGGGGCACAAGTCAGCCCCAGCATTTT. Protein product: CAWSWGTSQPQHF.

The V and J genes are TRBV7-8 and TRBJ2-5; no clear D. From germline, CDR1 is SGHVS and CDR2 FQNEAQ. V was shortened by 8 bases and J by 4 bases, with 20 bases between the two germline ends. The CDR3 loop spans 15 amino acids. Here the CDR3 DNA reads TGTGCCAGCGACACTGGAACGGCTCCACGAGAGACCCAGTACTTC. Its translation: CASDTGTAPRETQYF.